The present T cell receptor beta chain was sequenced within a study of T cells after somatic rescue of genetic block. Method: immunoSEQ multiplex PCR; TCRdb's copy keeps in-frame clones and lacks some. The sample includes about 67,000 clones, around 92% of them seen just once. The V gene lost 1 base and the J gene lost 2 bases, with 12 bases spanning the gap. The CDR3 covers 16 residues. CDR1 is SGHVS and CDR2 is FNYEAQ in the germline V gene. The V call is TRBV7-6, the J call TRBJ2-1; possible D gene TRBD2, 7 bases. This TCR was recovered from a man aged 35 to 55. Material: peripheral blood mononuclear cells (PBMCs). The CDR3 nucleotides read TGTGCCAGCAGCTTAGAGGTGGGGGGGCCCTACAATGAGCAGTTCTTC. Translated, it gives CASSLEVGGPYNEQFF.